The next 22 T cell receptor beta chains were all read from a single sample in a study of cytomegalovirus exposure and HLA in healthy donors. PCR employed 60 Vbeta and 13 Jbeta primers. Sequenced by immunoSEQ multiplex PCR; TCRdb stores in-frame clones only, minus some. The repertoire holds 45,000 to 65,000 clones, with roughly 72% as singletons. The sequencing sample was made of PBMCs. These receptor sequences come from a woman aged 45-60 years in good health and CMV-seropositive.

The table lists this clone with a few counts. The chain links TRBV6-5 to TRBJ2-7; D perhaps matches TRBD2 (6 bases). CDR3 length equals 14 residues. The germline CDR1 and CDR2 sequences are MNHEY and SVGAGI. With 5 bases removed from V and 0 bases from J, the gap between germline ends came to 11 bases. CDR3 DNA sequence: TGTGCCAGCAGTCCCTGGGACTTCTCCTACGAGCAGTACTTC. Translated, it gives CASSPWDFSYEQYF.

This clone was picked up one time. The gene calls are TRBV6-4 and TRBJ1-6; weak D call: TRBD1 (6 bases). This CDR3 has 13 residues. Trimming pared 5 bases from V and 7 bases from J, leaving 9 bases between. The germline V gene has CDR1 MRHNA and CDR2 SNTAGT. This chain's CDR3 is CASSNRENSPLHF. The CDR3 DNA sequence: TGTGCCAGCAGTAACAGGGAAAATTCACCCCTCCACTTT.

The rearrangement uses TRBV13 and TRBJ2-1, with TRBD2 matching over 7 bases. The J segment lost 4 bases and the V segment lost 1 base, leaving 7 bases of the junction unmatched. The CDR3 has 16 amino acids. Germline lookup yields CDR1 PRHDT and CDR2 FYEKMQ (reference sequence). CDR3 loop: CASSLAWTSTYNEQFF. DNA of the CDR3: TGTGCCAGCAGCTTAGCGTGGACTAGTACATACAATGAGCAGTTCTTC.

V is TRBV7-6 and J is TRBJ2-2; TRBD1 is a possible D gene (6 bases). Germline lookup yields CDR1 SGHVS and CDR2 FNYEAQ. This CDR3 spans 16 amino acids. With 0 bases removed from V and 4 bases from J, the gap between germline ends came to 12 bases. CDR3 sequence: CASSLAPGVTTGELFF. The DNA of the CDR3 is TGTGCCAGCAGCTTAGCACCAGGGGTTACCACCGGGGAGCTGTTTTTT.

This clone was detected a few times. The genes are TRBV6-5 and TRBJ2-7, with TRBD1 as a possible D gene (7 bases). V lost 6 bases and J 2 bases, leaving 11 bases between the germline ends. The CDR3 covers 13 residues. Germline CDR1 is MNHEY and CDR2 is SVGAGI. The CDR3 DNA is TGTGCCAGCAGGGGAGGACAGGCCTACGAGCAGTACTTC. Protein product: CASRGGQAYEQYF.

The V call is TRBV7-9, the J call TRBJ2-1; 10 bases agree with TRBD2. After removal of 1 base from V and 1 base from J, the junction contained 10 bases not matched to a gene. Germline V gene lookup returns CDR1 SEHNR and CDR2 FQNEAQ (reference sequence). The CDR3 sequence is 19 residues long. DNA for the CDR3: TGTGCCAGCAGCTTAGTCGTAGCGGGGGGCCGGGATTCCTACAATGAGCAGTTCTTC. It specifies CASSLVVAGGRDSYNEQFF.

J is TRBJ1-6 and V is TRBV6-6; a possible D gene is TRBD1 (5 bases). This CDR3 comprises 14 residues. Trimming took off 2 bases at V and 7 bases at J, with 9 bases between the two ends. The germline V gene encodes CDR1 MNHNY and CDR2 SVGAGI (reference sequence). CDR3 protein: CASSYRGFNSPLHF. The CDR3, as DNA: TGTGCCAGCAGTTACAGGGGTTTCAATTCACCCCTCCACTTT.

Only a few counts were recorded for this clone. CDR3 nucleotide sequence: TGTGCCAGCAAGAGGGGAGGTATGAACACTGAAGCTTTCTTT. It specifies CASKRGGMNTEAFF. V gene TRBV6-1 combines with J gene TRBJ1-1; D perhaps matches TRBD1 (5 bases). The CDR3 runs to 14 residues. V was shortened by 7 bases and J by 0 bases, with 12 bases between the two germline ends. The germline V gene encodes CDR1 MNHNS and CDR2 SASEGT.

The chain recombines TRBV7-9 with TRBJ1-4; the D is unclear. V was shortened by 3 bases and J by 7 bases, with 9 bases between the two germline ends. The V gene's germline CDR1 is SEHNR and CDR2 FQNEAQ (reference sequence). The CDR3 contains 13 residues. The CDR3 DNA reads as TGTGCCAGCAGCTTCGGCGGGCGTGAAAAACTGTTTTTT. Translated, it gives CASSFGGREKLFF.

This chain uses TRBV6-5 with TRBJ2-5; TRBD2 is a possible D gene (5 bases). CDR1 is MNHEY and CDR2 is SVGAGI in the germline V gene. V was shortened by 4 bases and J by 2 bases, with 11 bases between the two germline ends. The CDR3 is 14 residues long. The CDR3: CASSSRLLQETQYF. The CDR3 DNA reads TGTGCCAGCAGTTCCCGACTATTACAAGAGACCCAGTACTTC.

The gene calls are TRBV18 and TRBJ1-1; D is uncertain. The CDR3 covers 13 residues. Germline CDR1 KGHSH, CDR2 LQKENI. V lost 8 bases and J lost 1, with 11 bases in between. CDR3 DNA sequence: TGTGCCAGCACGCGGGGTCAGAACACTGAAGCTTTCTTT. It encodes CASTRGQNTEAFF.

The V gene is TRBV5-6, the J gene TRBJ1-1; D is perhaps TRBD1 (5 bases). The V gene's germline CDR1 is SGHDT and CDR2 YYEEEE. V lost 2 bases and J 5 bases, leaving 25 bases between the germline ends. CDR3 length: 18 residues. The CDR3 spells CASSFSPTLRDGRTEAFF. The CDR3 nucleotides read TGTGCCAGCAGCTTCTCCCCCACCCTCAGGGATGGTAGGACTGAAGCTTTCTTT.

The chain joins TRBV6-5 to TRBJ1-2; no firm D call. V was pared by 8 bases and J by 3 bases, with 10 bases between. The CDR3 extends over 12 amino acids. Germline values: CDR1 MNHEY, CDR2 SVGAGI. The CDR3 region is CASLSDYYGYTF. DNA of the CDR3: TGTGCCAGCCTTTCAGATTACTATGGCTACACCTTC.

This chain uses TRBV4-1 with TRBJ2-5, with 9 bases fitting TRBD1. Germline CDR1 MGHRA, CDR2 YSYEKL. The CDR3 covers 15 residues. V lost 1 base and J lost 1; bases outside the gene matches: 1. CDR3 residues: CASSQGDRAQETQYF. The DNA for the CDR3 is TGCGCCAGCAGCCAAGGGGACAGGGCCCAAGAGACCCAGTACTTC.

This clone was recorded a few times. The CDR3 protein is CASSHGRGYTDTQYF. DNA of the CDR3: TGCGCCAGCAGCCACGGGAGGGGCTACACAGATACGCAGTATTTT. The chain uses TRBV4-3 and TRBJ2-3; TRBD2 aligns across 8 bases. This CDR3 has 15 residues. Germline V gene sequence: CDR1 LGHNA, CDR2 YSLEER. V shed 3 bases and J 2 bases; nucleotides not matched to a gene: 4.

The CDR3 DNA reads TGTGCCAGCAGCTTGCTAGCGGGCTACAACAATGAGCAGTTCTTC. Protein product: CASSLLAGYNNEQFF. The gene calls are TRBV9 and TRBJ2-1; TRBD2 agrees at 8 bases. The CDR3 runs 15 residues. Per germline, CDR1 SGDLS and CDR2 YYNGEE. The V and J ends lost 4 bases and 5 bases, in that order; junction bases with no gene match: 8.

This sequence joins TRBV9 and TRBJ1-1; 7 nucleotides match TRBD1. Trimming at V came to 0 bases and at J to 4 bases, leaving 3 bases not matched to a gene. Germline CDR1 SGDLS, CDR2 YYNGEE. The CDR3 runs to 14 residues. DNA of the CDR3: TGTGCCAGCAGCGTAGTAGCAGGGGGCACTGAAGCTTTCTTT. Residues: CASSVVAGGTEAFF.

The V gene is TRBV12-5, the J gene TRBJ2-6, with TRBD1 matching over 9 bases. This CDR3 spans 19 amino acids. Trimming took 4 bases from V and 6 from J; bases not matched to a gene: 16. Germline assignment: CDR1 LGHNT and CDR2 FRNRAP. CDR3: CASGSNRDRVLREANVLTF. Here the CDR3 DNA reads TGTGCTAGTGGTTCCAACCGGGACAGGGTCCTAAGAGAGGCCAACGTCCTGACTTTC. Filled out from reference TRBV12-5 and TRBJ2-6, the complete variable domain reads DARVTQTPRHKVTEMGQEVTMRCQPILGHNTVFWYRQTMMQGLELLAYFRNRAPLDDSGMPKDRFSAEMPDATLATLKIQPSEPRDSAVYFCASGSNRDRVLREANVLTFGAGSRLTVL.

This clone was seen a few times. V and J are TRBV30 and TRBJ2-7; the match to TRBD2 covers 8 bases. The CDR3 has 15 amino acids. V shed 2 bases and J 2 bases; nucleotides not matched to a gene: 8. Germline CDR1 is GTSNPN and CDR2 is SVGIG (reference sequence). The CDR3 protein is CAWSSTSGGAYEQYF. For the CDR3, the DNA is TGTGCCTGGAGTTCCACTAGCGGTGGGGCCTACGAGCAGTACTTC.

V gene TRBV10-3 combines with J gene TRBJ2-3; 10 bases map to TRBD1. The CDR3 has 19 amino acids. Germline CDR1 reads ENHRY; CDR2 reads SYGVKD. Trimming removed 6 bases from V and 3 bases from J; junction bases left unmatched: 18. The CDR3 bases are TGTGCCATCAGGCCGACAGGGGGCGGACTAGCAGAAATTACAGATACGCAGTATTTT. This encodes CAIRPTGGGLAEITDTQYF.

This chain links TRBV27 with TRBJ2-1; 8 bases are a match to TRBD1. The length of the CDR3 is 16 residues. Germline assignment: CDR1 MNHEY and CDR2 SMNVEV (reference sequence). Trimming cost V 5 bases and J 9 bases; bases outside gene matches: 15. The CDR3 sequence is CASSPRPKDRVGEQFF. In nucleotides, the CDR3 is TGTGCCAGCAGTCCTAGACCCAAGGACAGGGTTGGTGAGCAGTTCTTC.

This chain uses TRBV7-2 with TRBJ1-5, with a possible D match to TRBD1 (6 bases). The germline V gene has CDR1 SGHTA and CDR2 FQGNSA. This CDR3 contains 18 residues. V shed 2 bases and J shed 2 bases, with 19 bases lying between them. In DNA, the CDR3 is TGTGCCAGCAGCTTATGGGCCCGGGGGGGCGGGGGCAATCAGCCCCAGCATTTT. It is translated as CASSLWARGGGGNQPQHF.